This entry concerns a single T cell receptor (beta chain). This sample was included in a study of cytomegalovirus exposure and HLA in healthy donors. The germline V gene has CDR1 MNHEY and CDR2 SVGAGI. Deletions cut 0 bases from V and 0 bases from J, with 6 bases between. The CDR3 runs 16 residues. This table comes from immunoSEQ multiplex PCR, and its TCRdb copy is limited to in-frame clones, with some not included. Here the sample spans some 130,000 clones, approximately 92% being singletons. The chain recombines TRBV6-5 with TRBJ2-6; D is unclear. The sequenced sample was PBMCs. This receptor was obtained from a woman younger than 35 in good health and CMV-seronegative. The CDR3 DNA reads as TGTGCCAGCAGTTACTCGAGGTACTCTGGGGCCAACGTCCTGACTTTC. It translates to CASSYSRYSGANVLTF.